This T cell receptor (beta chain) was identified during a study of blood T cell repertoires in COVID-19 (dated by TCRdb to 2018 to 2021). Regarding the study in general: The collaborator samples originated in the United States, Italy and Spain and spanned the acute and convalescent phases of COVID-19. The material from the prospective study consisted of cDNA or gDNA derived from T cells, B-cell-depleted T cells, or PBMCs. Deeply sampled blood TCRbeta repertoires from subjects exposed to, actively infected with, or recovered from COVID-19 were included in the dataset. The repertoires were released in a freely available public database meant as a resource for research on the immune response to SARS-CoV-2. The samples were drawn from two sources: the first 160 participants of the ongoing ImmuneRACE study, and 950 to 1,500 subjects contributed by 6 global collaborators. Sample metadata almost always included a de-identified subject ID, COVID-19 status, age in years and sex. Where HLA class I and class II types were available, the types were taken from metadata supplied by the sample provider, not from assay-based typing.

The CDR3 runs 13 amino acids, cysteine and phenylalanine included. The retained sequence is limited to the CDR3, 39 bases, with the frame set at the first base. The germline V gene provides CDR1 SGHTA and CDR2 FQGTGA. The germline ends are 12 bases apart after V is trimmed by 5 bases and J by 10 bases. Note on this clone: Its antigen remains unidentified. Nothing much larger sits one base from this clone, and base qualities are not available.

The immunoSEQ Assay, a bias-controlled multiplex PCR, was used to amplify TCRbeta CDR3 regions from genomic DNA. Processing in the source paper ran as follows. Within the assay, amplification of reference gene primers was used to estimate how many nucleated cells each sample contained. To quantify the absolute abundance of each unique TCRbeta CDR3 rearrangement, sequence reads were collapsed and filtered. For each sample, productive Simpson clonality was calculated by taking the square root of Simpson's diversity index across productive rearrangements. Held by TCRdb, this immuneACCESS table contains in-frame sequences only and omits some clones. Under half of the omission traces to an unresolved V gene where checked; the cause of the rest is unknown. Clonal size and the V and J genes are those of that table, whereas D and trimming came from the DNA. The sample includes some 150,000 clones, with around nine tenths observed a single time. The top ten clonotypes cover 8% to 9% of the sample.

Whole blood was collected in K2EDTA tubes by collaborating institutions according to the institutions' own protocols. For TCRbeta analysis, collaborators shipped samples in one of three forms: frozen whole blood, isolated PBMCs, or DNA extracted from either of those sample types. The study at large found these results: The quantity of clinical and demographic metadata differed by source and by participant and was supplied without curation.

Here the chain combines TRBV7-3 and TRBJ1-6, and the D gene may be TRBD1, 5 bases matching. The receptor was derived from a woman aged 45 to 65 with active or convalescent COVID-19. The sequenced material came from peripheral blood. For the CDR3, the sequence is CASSNQGGSPLHF. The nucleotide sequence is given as TGTGCCAGCAGCAACCAGGGTGGATCACCCCTCCACTTT.